This section outlines one T cell receptor (beta chain) sequence together with its context. The table came from immunoSEQ multiplex PCR; TCRdb's copy has only in-frame clones and leaves some out. The sample has millions of clones, over 85% seen once. The sample comes from a study of shared clonotypes between healthy human individuals. With 0 bases clipped from V and 3 bases from J, the junction kept 2 bases outside the gene matches. Germline CDR1 is MNHNY and CDR2 is SVGAGI (reference sequence). The CDR3 consists of 14 residues. Sequenced input: naive CD4+ T cells sorted from blood. Subset of the sample: CD45RA+ positively selected. This TCR derives from a man between 18 and 35 years old in good health. The chain is built from TRBV6-6 and TRBJ2-7; 7 positions agree with TRBD2. The DNA of the CDR3 is TGTGCCAGCAGTTACTCGGGGGGGGTCTACGAGCAGTACTTC. The encoded protein is CASSYSGGVYEQYF.